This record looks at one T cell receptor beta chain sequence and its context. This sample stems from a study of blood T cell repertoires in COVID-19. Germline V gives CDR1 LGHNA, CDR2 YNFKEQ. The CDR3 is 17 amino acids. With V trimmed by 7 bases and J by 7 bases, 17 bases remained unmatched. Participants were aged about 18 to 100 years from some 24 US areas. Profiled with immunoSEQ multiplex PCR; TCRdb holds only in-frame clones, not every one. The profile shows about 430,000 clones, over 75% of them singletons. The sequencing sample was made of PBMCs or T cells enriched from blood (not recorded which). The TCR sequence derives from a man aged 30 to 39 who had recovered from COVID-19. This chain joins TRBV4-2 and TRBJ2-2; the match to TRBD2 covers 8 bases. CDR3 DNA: TGTGCCAGCAACCCCGCGGAAGGTAGCGGGAACGTCGGGGAGCTGTTTTTT. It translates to CASNPAEGSGNVGELFF.